The 17 T cell receptor beta chains below come from one sample, sequenced in a study of blood T cells in healthy people across ages. Sample-barcoded 5' priming and a J-beta primer mix drove a second PCR of roughly 6 to 12 cycles. TCRdb independently ran MiXCR on the 5' RACE reads; one entry per CDR3 protein. The sample includes about 640,000 distinct CDR3 sequences, about 53% of them seen just once. Input material: blood. The source of these receptors is a man aged 55 to 69 in good health.

This clonotype has a handful of counts. This chain joins TRBV3-1 and TRBJ2-3; the D is unclear. Per germline, CDR1 LGHDT and CDR2 YNNKEL (reference sequence). V lost 2 bases and J lost 0, with 6 bases in between. This CDR3 is built from 14 residues. Here the CDR3 reads CASSQQASTDTQYF. The CDR3 DNA follows: TGTGCCAGCAGCCAACAAGCTAGCACAGATACGCAGTATTTT.

Here the CDR3 reads CSATIPWELTSGGTDTQYF. The CDR3 bases are TGCAGTGCTACAATCCCGTGGGAATTGACTAGCGGGGGCACAGATACGCAGTATTTT. J is TRBJ2-3 and V is TRBV20-1, with 11 bases matching TRBD2. The junction had 16 bases not matched to a gene; V was cut back by 4 bases and J by 1 base. The CDR3 contains 19 residues. Germline loops: CDR1 DFQATT, CDR2 SNEGSKA (reference sequence).

The chain carries TRBV29-1 and TRBJ2-5; unclear D gene. V gave up 3 bases and J gave up 4 bases, with 6 bases separating them. In germline, CDR1 is SQVTM, CDR2 ANQGSEA. The CDR3 sequence is 11 residues long. CDR3 in DNA: TGCAGCGTTGAGCTCTTAGAGACCCAGTACTTC. Its translation is CSVELLETQYF. The variable domain in full, with the rest retrieved from reference TRBV29-1 and TRBJ2-5, is SAVISQKPSRDICQRGTSLTIQCQVDSQVTMMFWYRQQPGQSLTLIATANQGSEATYESGFVIDKFPISRPNLTFSTLTVSNMSPEDSSIYLCSVELLETQYFGPGTRLLVL.

The table lists this clonotype with many counts. CDR3 coding DNA: TGCGCCAGCAGCCCGGAAGGGGCGTACACTGAAGCTTTCTTT. This codes for CASSPEGAYTEAFF. The chain recombines TRBV4-1 with TRBJ1-1; perhaps TRBD1 as D (5 bases). Trimming shortened V by 4 bases and J by 3 bases, and 12 bases separated the two germline ends. Germline lookup yields CDR1 MGHRA and CDR2 YSYEKL. CDR3 length equals 14 residues.

The chain carries TRBV5-8 and TRBJ1-5; unclear D gene. The ends were cut back, 2 bases at V and 6 bases at J, with 12 bases in the middle. In germline, CDR1 is SGHTS, CDR2 YDEGEE. The CDR3 consists of 14 residues. The DNA of the CDR3 is TGTGCCAGCAGCTTCACGGTACTGGGTCAGCCCCAGCATTTT. It is translated as CASSFTVLGQPQHF.

V gene TRBV18 combines with J gene TRBJ2-1; D might be TRBD2 (5 bases). CDR3 length equals 14 residues. The germline gives CDR1 KGHSH, CDR2 LQKENI. The ends were cut back, 2 bases at V and 9 bases at J, with 14 bases in the middle. This chain's CDR3 is CASSPGSGIGEQFF. CDR3 DNA sequence: TGTGCCAGCTCACCAGGGTCGGGAATCGGTGAGCAGTTCTTC.

This chain links TRBV29-1 with TRBJ2-1; TRBD2 matches 15 bases. The CDR3 is 17 residues long. Per the germline V gene, CDR1 is SQVTM and CDR2 is ANQGSEA. With 8 bases clipped from V and 6 bases from J, the junction kept 14 bases outside the gene matches. The CDR3 bases are TGCAGCTCCCGCGGGACTAGCGGGGGGCCAAGCGTCAATGAGCAGTTCTTC. Amino acid sequence: CSSRGTSGGPSVNEQFF.

This clonotype was observed a few times. J is TRBJ1-1 and V is TRBV9; D perhaps matches TRBD1 (6 bases). The CDR3 is 14 residues long. V was shortened by 2 bases and J by 3 bases, with 11 bases between the two germline ends. The germline V gene encodes CDR1 SGDLS and CDR2 YYNGEE. The CDR3 loop reads CASSVQGTYTEAFF. CDR3 nucleotides: TGTGCCAGCAGCGTCCAGGGGACGTACACTGAAGCTTTCTTT.

The chain couples TRBV4-2 to TRBJ1-1; D is undetermined. This CDR3 has 13 residues. The V end lost 1 base, the J end lost 7 bases, and 10 bases lay between the germline ends. Germline V gene lookup returns CDR1 LGHNA and CDR2 YNFKEQ. CDR3 sequence: CASSQVEGNEAFF. Written as DNA, the CDR3 is TGTGCCAGCAGCCAAGTTGAGGGAAATGAAGCTTTCTTT.

The rearrangement joins TRBV12-3 or TRBV12-4 to TRBJ2-3; TRBD1 aligns across 8 bases. CDR3 length: 15 residues. J gave up 0 bases and V 7 bases, and 6 bases lay outside the gene matches. The CDR3 bases are TGTGCCAGCAAACCAGGGGGCTCGAGCACAGATACGCAGTATTTT. Translating it yields CASKPGGSSTDTQYF.

The chain uses TRBV3-1 and TRBJ1-1; 7 bases match TRBD1. CDR3 length: 16 amino acids. CDR1 LGHDT and CDR2 YNNKEL come from the germline V gene (reference sequence). V lost 4 bases and J lost 1; bases outside the gene matches: 9. The CDR3 protein is CASSPNRGNGNTEAFF. The CDR3 DNA reads TGTGCCAGCAGCCCCAACAGGGGAAATGGGAACACTGAAGCTTTCTTT.

This clonotype was picked up a small number of times. J is TRBJ2-7 and V is TRBV20-1; the D gene is possibly TRBD2 (7 bases). The V end was cut by 2 bases, the J end by 5 bases, with 10 bases between. Germline CDR1 and CDR2: DFQATT and SNEGSKA (reference sequence). This CDR3 has 12 amino acids. In DNA, the CDR3 is TGCAGTGCTAGAAGGGGGACTAACGAGCAGTACTTC. Its protein is CSARRGTNEQYF.

The sample holds a few counts of this clonotype. V usage is TRBV7-2 and J usage is TRBJ2-4, with D maybe TRBD1 (6 bases). V gave up 3 bases and J gave up 7 bases, with 10 bases separating them. Germline lookup yields CDR1 SGHTA and CDR2 FQGNSA. The CDR3 consists of 13 residues. The CDR3: CASSFRGGNIQYF. The CDR3 coding sequence is TGTGCCAGCAGCTTCAGGGGTGGGAACATTCAGTACTTC.

The chain employs TRBV20-1 and TRBJ2-5; tentatively, D is TRBD1 (6 bases). CDR1 is DFQATT, CDR2 SNEGSKA, per germline (reference sequence). The CDR3 covers 12 residues. As DNA, the CDR3 is TGCACAGTACTACAGGGTCTAGAGACCCAGTACTTC. It specifies CTVLQGLETQYF.

V usage is TRBV6-5 and J usage is TRBJ1-4, with 9 nucleotides matching TRBD1. Looked up from germline, CDR1 is MNHEY and CDR2 is SVGAGI. J lost 6 bases, V lost 5 bases, and 4 bases had no gene match. The CDR3 runs 14 residues. The CDR3 sequence is CASSTRDRDEKLFF. The CDR3 nucleotides read TGTGCCAGCAGTACCCGGGACAGGGATGAAAAACTGTTTTTT.

This clonotype came up once. The genes are TRBV5-1 and TRBJ2-7; 8 bases are shared with TRBD1. The CDR3 loop spans 14 amino acids. The V and J ends lost 9 bases and 1 base, in that order; junction bases with no gene match: 9. Germline CDR1 reads SGHRS; CDR2 reads YFSETQ. The CDR3: CAMPTGETSYEQYF. CDR3 nucleotides: TGCGCCATGCCGACAGGGGAAACATCCTACGAGCAGTACTTC.

CDR3 sequence: CSVLSGGRKETQYF. The CDR3 DNA sequence: TGCAGTGTACTATCAGGGGGCCGCAAGGAGACCCAGTACTTC. The rearrangement links TRBV20-1 to TRBJ2-5; 8 bases are shared with TRBD1. The germline V gene has CDR1 DFQATT and CDR2 SNEGSKA (reference sequence). The trim removed 7 bases at V and 5 bases at J, leaving 12 bases unmatched. The CDR3 contains 14 residues.